The 5 T cell receptor beta chains in this list originate from one sample, sequenced in a study of blood T cell repertoires in COVID-19. Profiling relied on immunoSEQ multiplex PCR, and the TCRdb table lists in-frame clones only, not all of them. The table has tens of thousands of clones, approximately 90% seen once. The sequenced sample was peripheral blood. The receptors originated from a woman aged 45-65 years with active or convalescent COVID-19.

V and J are TRBV5-1 and TRBJ1-2; a possible D gene is TRBD1 (6 bases). The CDR3 runs 13 residues. The V end lost 4 bases, the J end lost 5 bases, and 12 bases lay between the germline ends. Germline V gene lookup returns CDR1 SGHRS and CDR2 YFSETQ. This chain's CDR3 is CASSPGHSYGYTF. The CDR3 nucleotides are TGCGCCAGCAGCCCGGGACATTCATATGGCTACACCTTC.

CDR3 in DNA: TGTGCCAGCAGCTTAGGCCAGGGGGGCTTCAATGAGCAGTTCTTC. Amino acids: CASSLGQGGFNEQFF. The J gene is TRBJ2-1, the V gene TRBV13, with a tentative D call TRBD1 (7 bases). Germline loops: CDR1 PRHDT, CDR2 FYEKMQ (reference sequence). Between the trimmed V and J ends, which lost 0 bases and 6 bases, there was a span of 12 bases. The CDR3 covers 15 residues.

This rearrangement joins TRBV7-8 to TRBJ1-5, with unresolved D. CDR3 length: 16 amino acids. V lost 1 base and J 0 bases, leaving 10 bases between the germline ends. Germline V gene lookup returns CDR1 SGHVS and CDR2 FQNEAQ. CDR3 sequence reads: CASSLGSVLSNQPQHF. DNA for the CDR3: TGTGCCAGCAGCTTAGGGTCGGTTCTTAGCAATCAGCCCCAGCATTTT.

The rearrangement links TRBV11-2 to TRBJ2-2, with 9 bases lining up with TRBD2. Germline V gene data show CDR1 as SGHAT and CDR2 as FQNNGV. The CDR3 has 15 amino acids. V gave up 5 bases and J gave up 5 bases; unmatched junction bases: 6. CDR3 sequence: CASSRGGAPTGELFF. The CDR3 DNA is TGTGCCAGCAGCCGCGGGGGGGCCCCGACCGGGGAGCTGTTTTTT.

This chain uses TRBV7-2 with TRBJ2-2; 8 bases map to TRBD1. V trimming: 2 bases; J trimming: 4 bases; junction bases outside the gene matches: 6. This CDR3 comprises 16 residues. Germline CDR1 is SGHTA and CDR2 is FQGNSA. In nucleotides, the CDR3 is TGTGCCAGCAGCTTATCCAGGGGGCTTAGCACCGGGGAGCTGTTTTTT. This translates into CASSLSRGLSTGELFF.